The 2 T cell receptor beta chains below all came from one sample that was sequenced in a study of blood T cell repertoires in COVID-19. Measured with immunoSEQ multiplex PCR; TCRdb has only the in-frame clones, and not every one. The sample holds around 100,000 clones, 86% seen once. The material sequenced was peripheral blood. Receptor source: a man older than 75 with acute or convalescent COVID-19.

CDR3 sequence: CASSTGLAGGNDEQFF. In DNA form, the CDR3 reads TGTGCCAGCTCAACAGGACTAGCGGGAGGGAACGATGAGCAGTTCTTC. V is TRBV18 and J is TRBJ2-1, with 15 bases identical to TRBD2. This CDR3 has 16 amino acids. Germline CDR1 and CDR2: KGHSH and LQKENI. J was trimmed by 8 bases and V by 5 bases; bases with no gene match: 7.

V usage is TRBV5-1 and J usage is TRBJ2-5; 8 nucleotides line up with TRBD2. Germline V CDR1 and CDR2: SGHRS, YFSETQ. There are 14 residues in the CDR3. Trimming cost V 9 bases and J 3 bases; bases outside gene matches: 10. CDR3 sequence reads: CANALAGREETQYF. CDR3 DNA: TGCGCCAACGCCCTAGCGGGCCGGGAAGAGACCCAGTACTTC.